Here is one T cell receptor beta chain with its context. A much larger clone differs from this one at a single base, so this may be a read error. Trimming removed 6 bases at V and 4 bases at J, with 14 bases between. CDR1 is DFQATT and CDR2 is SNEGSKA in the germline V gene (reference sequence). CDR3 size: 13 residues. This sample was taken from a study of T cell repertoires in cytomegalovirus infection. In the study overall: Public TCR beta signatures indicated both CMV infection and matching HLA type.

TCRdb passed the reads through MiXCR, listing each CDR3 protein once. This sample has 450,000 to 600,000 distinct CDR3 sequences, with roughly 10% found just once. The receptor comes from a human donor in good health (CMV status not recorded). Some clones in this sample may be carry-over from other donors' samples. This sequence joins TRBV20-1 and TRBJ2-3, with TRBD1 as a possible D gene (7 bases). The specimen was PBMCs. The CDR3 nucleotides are TGCAGTGCCGCCCAGGGGGGCGCAGATACGCAGTATTTT. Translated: CSAAQGGADTQYF.